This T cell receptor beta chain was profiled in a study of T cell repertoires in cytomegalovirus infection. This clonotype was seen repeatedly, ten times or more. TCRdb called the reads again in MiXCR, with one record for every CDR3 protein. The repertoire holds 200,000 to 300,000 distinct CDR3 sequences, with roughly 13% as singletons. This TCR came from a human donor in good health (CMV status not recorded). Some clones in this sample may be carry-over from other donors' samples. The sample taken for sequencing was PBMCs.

The CDR3 region is CASSLEGFTEGDEQFF. DNA of the CDR3: TGTGCCAGCAGCTTAGAGGGTTTTACGGAAGGCGATGAGCAGTTCTTC. The chain couples TRBV7-9 to TRBJ2-1; D is uncertain. The CDR3 length is 16 residues. Looked up from germline, CDR1 is SEHNR and CDR2 is FQNEAQ (reference sequence). Trimming left V 1 base short and J 8 bases short, with 18 bases between.